A selection of T cell receptor beta chains follows, all from one sample in a study of blood T cell repertoires in COVID-19. Assay used: immunoSEQ multiplex PCR; TCRdb lists only in-frame clones, some missing. The table has 25,000 or so clones, roughly 90% seen once. The sequenced material came from peripheral blood. The receptors stem from a human donor in a cohort sampled during active COVID-19. Both conserved end residues are part of each CDR3. The order of the fields is J gene, D gene, V gene, clone size, CDR3 protein, CDR3 DNA. A D gene is named only where the DNA matches it firmly. The size field is filled for only some rows; it gives once, few, many or a size class.

J: TRBJ1-4
D: NA
V: TRBV5-4
size: NA
CDR3: CASSPGGLDEKLFF
DNA: TGTGCCAGCAGCCCGGGGGGGTTAGATGAAAAACTGTTTTTT

J: TRBJ2-1
D: TRBD2
V: TRBV10-3
size: once
CDR3: CAISASGRTPMAPSSYNEQFF
DNA: TGTGCCATCTCAGCTAGCGGGAGGACGCCGATGGCCCCAAGCTCCTACAATGAGCAGTTCTTC

J: TRBJ2-2
D: NA
V: TRBV7-9
size: NA
CDR3: CASSVQGNGELFF
DNA: TGTGCCAGCAGCGTCCAGGGGAACGGGGAGCTGTTTTTT

J: TRBJ2-1
D: NA
V: TRBV2
size: NA
CDR3: CASSTNRVDEQFF
DNA: TGTGCCAGCAGTACTAACAGGGTCGATGAGCAGTTCTTC

J: TRBJ2-5
D: NA
V: TRBV20-1
size: NA
CDR3: CSATGYQTQYF
DNA: TGCAGTGCTACAGGGTATCAGACCCAGTACTTC

J: TRBJ1-6
D: NA
V: TRBV30
size: NA
CDR3: CAWARQVNSPLHF
DNA: TGTGCCTGGGCCAGACAGGTTAATTCACCCCTCCACTTT

J: TRBJ2-7
D: NA
V: TRBV10-2
size: NA
CDR3: CASTSGVSYEQYF
DNA: TGCGCCAGCACATCCGGGGTCTCCTACGAGCAGTACTTC

J: TRBJ1-4
D: NA
V: TRBV5-1
size: NA
CDR3: CASSLTGSPNEKLFF
DNA: TGCGCCAGCAGCTTGACAGGGTCACCTAATGAAAAACTGTTTTTT

J: TRBJ1-2
D: NA
V: TRBV10-3
size: NA
CDR3: CAISEAQRYTF
DNA: TGTGCCATCAGTGAAGCCCAGCGTTACACCTTC

J: TRBJ2-7
D: TRBD1
V: TRBV7-7
size: NA
CDR3: CASSRTGGRTYEQYF
DNA: TGTGCCAGCAGCCGGACAGGGGGCCGCACCTACGAGCAGTACTTC

J: TRBJ1-4
D: NA
V: TRBV6-1
size: few
CDR3: CASSDAAMEAEKLFF
DNA: TGTGCCAGCAGTGACGCGGCAATGGAAGCTGAAAAACTGTTTTTT

J: TRBJ2-1
D: TRBD1
V: TRBV5-1
size: NA
CDR3: CASSSAGTGNNEQFF
DNA: TGCGCCAGCAGCTCCGCGGGGACAGGGAACAATGAGCAGTTCTTC

J: TRBJ2-2
D: NA
V: TRBV3-1/TRBV3-2
size: NA
CDR3: CASSQEVRSGELFF
DNA: TGTGCCAGCAGCCAAGAAGTACGGTCCGGGGAGCTGTTTTTT

J: TRBJ1-3
D: NA
V: TRBV28
size: NA
CDR3: CASSSAVEGNTIYF
DNA: TGTGCCAGCAGTTCCGCGGTCGAGGGAAACACCATATATTTT

J: TRBJ2-3
D: NA
V: TRBV7-3
size: NA
CDR3: CASSLSGPRTDTQYF
DNA: TGTGCCAGCAGCTTAAGCGGGCCACGCACAGATACGCAGTATTTT

J: TRBJ2-5
D: TRBD2
V: TRBV28
size: NA
CDR3: CASSALAGGTETQYF
DNA: TGTGCCAGCAGTGCCCTAGCGGGGGGGACGGAGACCCAGTACTTC

J: TRBJ1-4
D: NA
V: TRBV11-2
size: NA
CDR3: CASSPEALEEKLFF
DNA: TGTGCCAGCAGCCCAGAGGCCTTGGAGGAAAAACTGTTTTTT

J: TRBJ2-3
D: TRBD1
V: TRBV5-1
size: few
CDR3: CASSRGQGDTDTQYF
DNA: TGCGCCAGCAGCCGGGGACAGGGGGACACAGATACGCAGTATTTT

J: TRBJ2-5
D: TRBD1
V: TRBV5-5
size: NA
CDR3: CASNKGTGKYQETQYF
DNA: TGTGCCAGCAACAAGGGGACAGGGAAATACCAAGAGACCCAGTACTTC

J: TRBJ1-5
D: NA
V: TRBV27
size: NA
CDR3: CASSLRGGGQPQHF
DNA: TGTGCCAGCAGTTTACGGGGGGGCGGTCAGCCCCAGCATTTT

J: TRBJ2-2
D: NA
V: TRBV6-1
size: once
CDR3: CASSGHQGMNTGELFF
DNA: TGTGCCAGCAGTGGTCATCAGGGGATGAACACCGGGGAGCTGTTTTTT

J: TRBJ2-3
D: TRBD2
V: TRBV10-1
size: once
CDR3: CASSYLSGDTDTQYF
DNA: TGCGCCAGCAGTTACCTTAGCGGGGACACAGATACGCAGTATTTT

J: TRBJ2-1
D: TRBD2
V: TRBV24-1
size: NA
CDR3: CATSDGTSGRAIDEQFF
DNA: TGTGCCACCAGTGATGGGACTAGCGGGAGGGCCATCGATGAGCAGTTCTTC

J: TRBJ2-7
D: TRBD1
V: TRBV5-1
size: few
CDR3: CASAGTEGNYEQYF
DNA: TGCGCCAGCGCCGGGACAGAGGGAAACTACGAGCAGTACTTC

J: TRBJ2-1
D: TRBD1
V: TRBV7-9
size: NA
CDR3: CASSQRQGGWNEQFF
DNA: TGTGCCAGCAGCCAAAGACAGGGGGGATGGAATGAGCAGTTCTTC

J: TRBJ2-7
D: TRBD2
V: TRBV27
size: NA
CDR3: CASSLKGNRLAGTVEQYF
DNA: TGTGCCAGCAGTTTAAAAGGTAATCGTCTAGCGGGGACGGTCGAGCAGTACTTC

J: TRBJ2-3
D: NA
V: TRBV9
size: NA
CDR3: CASSAYSGGDTQYF
DNA: TGTGCCAGCAGCGCCTATTCCGGCGGGGATACGCAGTATTTT

J: TRBJ2-3
D: NA
V: TRBV11-2
size: NA
CDR3: CASSAPGASTDTQYF
DNA: TGTGCCAGCAGCGCGCCGGGAGCTAGCACAGATACGCAGTATTTT

J: TRBJ2-5
D: NA
V: TRBV9
size: NA
CDR3: CASSDGLTGGETQYF
DNA: TGTGCCAGCAGCGACGGACTCACCGGAGGAGAGACCCAGTACTTC

J: TRBJ1-2
D: NA
V: TRBV4-2
size: NA
CDR3: CASTSGNQYGYTF
DNA: TGTGCCAGCACTTCCGGGAACCAATATGGCTACACCTTC

J: TRBJ2-1
D: NA
V: TRBV11-1
size: NA
CDR3: CASSSEGGEQFF
DNA: TGTGCCAGCAGCTCTGAGGGAGGCGAGCAGTTCTTC

J: TRBJ2-1
D: NA
V: TRBV9
size: once
CDR3: CASSPDPEQGTNEQFF
DNA: TGTGCCAGCAGCCCAGACCCGGAGCAGGGTACGAATGAGCAGTTCTTC

J: TRBJ2-2
D: TRBD2
V: TRBV5-4
size: NA
CDR3: CASSLGGRNTGELFF
DNA: TGTGCCAGCAGCCTAGGCGGGAGGAACACCGGGGAGCTGTTTTTT

J: TRBJ2-7
D: NA
V: TRBV18
size: NA
CDR3: CASSPGKHEQYF
DNA: TGTGCCAGCTCACCTGGTAAGCACGAGCAGTACTTC

J: TRBJ2-2
D: NA
V: TRBV5-1
size: NA
CDR3: CASSFSGANTGELFF
DNA: TGCGCCAGCAGCTTCAGCGGCGCGAACACCGGGGAGCTGTTTTTT

J: TRBJ1-1
D: TRBD1
V: TRBV5-1
size: NA
CDR3: CASSSGTVLTEAFF
DNA: TGCGCCAGCAGCTCCGGGACAGTGCTCACTGAAGCTTTCTTT

J: TRBJ2-1
D: NA
V: TRBV18
size: NA
CDR3: CASSTLGDAYNEQFF
DNA: TGTGCCAGCTCGACATTAGGCGACGCCTACAATGAGCAGTTCTTC

J: TRBJ2-5
D: TRBD1
V: TRBV11-2
size: NA
CDR3: CASSLGGQSVQETQYF
DNA: TGTGCCAGCAGCTTAGGGGGACAGTCGGTACAAGAGACCCAGTACTTC

J: TRBJ1-1
D: TRBD1
V: TRBV2
size: NA
CDR3: CASSGDRFEAFF
DNA: TGTGCCAGCAGTGGGGACAGGTTTGAAGCTTTCTTT

J: TRBJ2-3
D: TRBD2
V: TRBV5-1
size: NA
CDR3: CASSSGTRGRTDTQYF
DNA: TGCGCCAGCAGCTCTGGGACTAGGGGACGCACAGATACGCAGTATTTT

J: TRBJ2-3
D: TRBD2
V: TRBV6-6
size: NA
CDR3: CASSYGAGGPTDTQYF
DNA: TGTGCCAGCAGTTACGGAGCGGGGGGGCCCACAGATACGCAGTATTTT

J: TRBJ2-3
D: NA
V: TRBV16
size: NA
CDR3: CASSQQADTQYF
DNA: TGTGCCAGCAGCCAGCAGGCAGATACGCAGTATTTT

J: TRBJ2-1
D: TRBD2
V: TRBV11-2
size: NA
CDR3: CASSPRTSGLF
DNA: TGTGCCAGCAGCCCTAGGACTAGCGGGCTCTTC

J: TRBJ1-2
D: NA
V: TRBV6-1
size: NA
CDR3: CASSDPTAVGYTF
DNA: TGTGCCAGCAGTGACCCAACAGCCGTGGGCTACACCTTC

J: TRBJ2-6
D: NA
V: TRBV27
size: NA
CDR3: CASRPTSGANVLTF
DNA: TGTGCCAGCAGACCAACATCTGGGGCCAACGTCCTGACTTTC

J: TRBJ1-2
D: NA
V: TRBV19
size: NA
CDR3: CASTPSGVAYGYTF
DNA: TGTGCCAGTACCCCTTCCGGGGTAGCCTATGGCTACACCTTC

J: TRBJ1-4
D: TRBD1
V: TRBV5-4
size: NA
CDR3: CASSLAGGGEKLFF
DNA: TGTGCCAGCAGCTTGGCAGGGGGCGGTGAAAAACTGTTTTTT

J: TRBJ2-6
D: NA
V: TRBV3-1/TRBV3-2
size: NA
CDR3: CASSQPGLAGANVLTF
DNA: TGTGCCAGCAGCCAACCGGGGTTGGCTGGGGCCAACGTCCTGACTTTC

J: TRBJ2-1
D: TRBD1
V: TRBV7-2
size: NA
CDR3: CASSFIDRAYNEQFF
DNA: TGTGCCAGCAGCTTCATAGACAGGGCTTACAATGAGCAGTTCTTC

J: TRBJ1-2
D: NA
V: TRBV7-8
size: NA
CDR3: CASSLESDLRVDGYTF
DNA: TGTGCCAGCAGCTTAGAGTCAGATTTGAGGGTGGATGGCTACACCTTC

J: TRBJ1-2
D: NA
V: TRBV23-1
size: NA
CDR3: CASEGGRDYGYTF
DNA: TGCGCCAGCGAGGGGGGGCGCGATTACGGCTACACCTTC